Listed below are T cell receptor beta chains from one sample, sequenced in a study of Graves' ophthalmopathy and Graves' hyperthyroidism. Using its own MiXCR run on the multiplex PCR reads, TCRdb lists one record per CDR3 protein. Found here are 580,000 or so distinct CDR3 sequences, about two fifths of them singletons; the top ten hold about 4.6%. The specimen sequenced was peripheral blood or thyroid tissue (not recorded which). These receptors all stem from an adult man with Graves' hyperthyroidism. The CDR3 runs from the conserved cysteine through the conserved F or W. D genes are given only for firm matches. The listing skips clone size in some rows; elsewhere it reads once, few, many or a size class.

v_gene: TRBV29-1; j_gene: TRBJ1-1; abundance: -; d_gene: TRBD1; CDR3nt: TGCAGCTCACCACGGACAGGGGGTGGCACTGAAGCTTTCTTT; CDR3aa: CSSPRTGGGTEAFF
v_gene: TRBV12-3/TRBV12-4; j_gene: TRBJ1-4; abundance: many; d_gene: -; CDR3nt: TGTGCCAGCAGCCTCGACAGTTCCAATGAAAAACTGTTTTTT; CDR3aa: CASSLDSSNEKLFF
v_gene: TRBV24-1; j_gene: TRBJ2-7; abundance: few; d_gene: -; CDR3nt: TGTGCCACCAGTGAGGGGGACCCCTACGAGCAGTACTTC; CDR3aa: CATSEGDPYEQYF
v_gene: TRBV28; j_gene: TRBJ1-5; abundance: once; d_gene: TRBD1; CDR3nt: TGTGCCAGCAGCGGGGCACAGGGGTCGGGCAGCAATCGGCCCCAGCATTTT; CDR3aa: CASSGAQGSGSNRPQHF
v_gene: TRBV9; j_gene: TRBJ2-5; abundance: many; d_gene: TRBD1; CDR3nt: TGTGCCAGCAGCGTAGGAGTAGGGGGCCGCGAGACCCAGTACTTC; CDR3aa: CASSVGVGGRETQYF
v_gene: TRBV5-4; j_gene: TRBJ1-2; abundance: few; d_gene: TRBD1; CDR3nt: TGTGCCAGCAGCTTGGACGGGGGACAGGGGGCATCCGGTGGTGGCTACACCTTC; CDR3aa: CASSLDGGQGASGGGYTF
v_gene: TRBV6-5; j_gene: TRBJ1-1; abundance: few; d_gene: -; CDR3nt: TGTGCCAGCAGCTTTGACAGGTCTGAAGCTTTCTTT; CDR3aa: CASSFDRSEAFF
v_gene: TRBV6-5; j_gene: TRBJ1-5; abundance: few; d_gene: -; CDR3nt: TGTGCCAGCAGTGACCCCTACAGGGAAAGAGGGCAGCCCCAGCATTTT; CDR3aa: CASSDPYRERGQPQHF
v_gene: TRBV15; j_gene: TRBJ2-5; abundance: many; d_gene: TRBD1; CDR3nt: TGTGCCACAAGGACAGGGTGGGAAGAGACCCAGTACTTC; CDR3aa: CATRTGWEETQYF
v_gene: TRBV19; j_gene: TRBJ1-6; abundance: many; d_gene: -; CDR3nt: TGTGCCAGTAACGGGGGCATCAGGAATCCGCCCCTCCACTTT; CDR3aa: CASNGGIRNPPLHF
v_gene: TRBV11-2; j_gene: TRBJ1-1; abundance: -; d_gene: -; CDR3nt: TGTGCCAGCAGCTTAGGTCAGGGGCAGGCTGAAGCTTTCTTT; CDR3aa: CASSLGQGQAEAFF
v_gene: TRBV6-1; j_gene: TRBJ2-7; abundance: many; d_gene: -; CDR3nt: TGTGCCAGCAGTGAACAAGAAGGGTTGCACTACGAGCAGTACTTC; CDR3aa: CASSEQEGLHYEQYF
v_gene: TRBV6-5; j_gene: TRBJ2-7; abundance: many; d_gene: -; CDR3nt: TGTGCCAGCAGTCAGACAGGATACGAGCAGTACTTC; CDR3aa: CASSQTGYEQYF
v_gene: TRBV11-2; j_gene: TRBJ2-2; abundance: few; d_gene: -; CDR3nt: TGTGCCAGCAGCTTGTATCGACGCGCGAACACCGGGGAGCTGTTTTTT; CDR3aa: CASSLYRRANTGELFF
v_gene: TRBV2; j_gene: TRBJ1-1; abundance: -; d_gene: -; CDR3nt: TGTGCCAGCAGCCCGGATTTTGGATACACTGAAGCTTTCTTT; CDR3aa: CASSPDFGYTEAFF
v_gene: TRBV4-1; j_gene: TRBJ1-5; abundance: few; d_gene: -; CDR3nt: TGCGCCAGCAGGCCCTTCGCGGTGGCGAGCAATCAGCCCCAGCATTTT; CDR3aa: CASRPFAVASNQPQHF
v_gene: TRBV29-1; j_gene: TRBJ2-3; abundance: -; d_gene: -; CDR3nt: TGCAGCGTTGGGATAGGGAGCACAGATACGCAGTATTTT; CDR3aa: CSVGIGSTDTQYF
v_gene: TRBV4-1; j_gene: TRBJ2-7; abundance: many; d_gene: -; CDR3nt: TGCGCCAGCAGCCAAGATCCGGTGGGGGAGCAGTACTTC; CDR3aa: CASSQDPVGEQYF
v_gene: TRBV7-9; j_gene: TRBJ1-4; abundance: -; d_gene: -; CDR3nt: TGTGCCAGCAGTGTATCTATCAGGTCTGCAACTAATGAAAAACTGTTTTTT; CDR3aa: CASSVSIRSATNEKLFF
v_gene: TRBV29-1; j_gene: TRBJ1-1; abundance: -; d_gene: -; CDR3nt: TGCAGCTTGAACGGACCCAGTATCCACACTGAAGCTTTCTTT; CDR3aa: CSLNGPSIHTEAFF
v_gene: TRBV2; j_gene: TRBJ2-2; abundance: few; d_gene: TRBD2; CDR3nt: TGTGCCAGCAGTGCGGGACTAGCCGGGACCGGGGAGCTGTTTTTT; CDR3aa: CASSAGLAGTGELFF
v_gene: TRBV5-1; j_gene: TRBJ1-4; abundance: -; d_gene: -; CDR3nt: TGCGCCAGCAGCGTATACAGGGCGGATGAAAAACTGCTTTTT; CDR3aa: CASSVYRADEKLLF
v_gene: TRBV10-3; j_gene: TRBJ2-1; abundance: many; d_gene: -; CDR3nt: TGTGCCATCGGCCGGGATAACAATGAGCAGTTCTTC; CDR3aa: CAIGRDNNEQFF
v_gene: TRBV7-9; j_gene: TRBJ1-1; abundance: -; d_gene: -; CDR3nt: TGTGCCAGCAGCCCCTCACCGGGGACGAACACTGAAGCTTTCTTT; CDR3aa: CASSPSPGTNTEAFF
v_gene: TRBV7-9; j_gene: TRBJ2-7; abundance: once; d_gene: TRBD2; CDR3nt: TGTGCCAGCAGTCCTCTAGGCGGGAGGGCCTACAATGAGCAGTACTTC; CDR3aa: CASSPLGGRAYNEQYF
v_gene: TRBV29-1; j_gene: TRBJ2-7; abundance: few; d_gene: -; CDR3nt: TGCAGCGCCGCCTATTACAAGCAGTACTTC; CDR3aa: CSAAYYKQYF
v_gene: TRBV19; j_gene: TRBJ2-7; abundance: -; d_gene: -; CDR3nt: TGTGCCAGTAGTATTGAAGGATCTACGATGCAGTACTTC; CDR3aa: CASSIEGSTMQYF
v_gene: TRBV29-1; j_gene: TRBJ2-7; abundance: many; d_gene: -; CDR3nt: TGCAGCGTCCCACAAGACTACGAGCAGTACTTC; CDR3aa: CSVPQDYEQYF
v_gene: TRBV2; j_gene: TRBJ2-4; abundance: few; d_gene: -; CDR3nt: TGTGCCAGCAGTGAGGGCCTAGCCAAAAACATTCAGTACTTC; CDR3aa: CASSEGLAKNIQYF
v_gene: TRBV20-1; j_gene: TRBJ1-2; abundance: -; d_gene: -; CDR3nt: TGCAGTGCTAGAGATGTTTCAGAAACTAACTATGGCTACACCTTC; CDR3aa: CSARDVSETNYGYTF